The text below deals with one T cell receptor (beta chain). Its antigen is not identified. The sample belongs to a study of Graves' ophthalmopathy and Graves' hyperthyroidism. Overall study results and limits: Blood also harbored most expanded thyroid clonotypes above 0.001 frequency.

Trimming removed 5 bases from V and 7 bases from J; junction bases left unmatched: 6. The CDR3 covers 13 residues. The germline V gene has CDR1 ENHRY and CDR2 SYGVKD. Amplified TCR beta CDR3 regions were obtained using RNA transcripts as template. The workflow started with a first-round RT-PCR run with HTBI primers and then moved on to a second-round multiplex PCR. MiXCR was run by TCRdb on the multiplex PCR reads, yielding one entry per CDR3 protein. The table shows 650,000 to 900,000 distinct CDR3 sequences, with 35% to 50% occurring only once. PBMCs had their origin in fresh peripheral blood (approximately 9.7 ml).

The sequence came from an adult man with Graves' ophthalmopathy. Sequences were obtained from peripheral blood. The V and J genes are TRBV10-3 and TRBJ2-7; 9 bases align to TRBD1. This chain's CDR3 is CAISTGQGWEQYF. CDR3 DNA: TGTGCCATCAGTACGGGACAGGGTTGGGAGCAGTACTTC.